This is a list of T cell receptor beta chains from one sample in a study of high-grade serous ovarian cancer treatment subgroups. This table comes from immunoSEQ multiplex PCR, and its TCRdb copy is limited to in-frame clones, with some not included. Among some 20,000 clones, roughly four fifths were seen once, and the ten largest hold 5.5% to 7%. Sequenced sample: tumor tissue. These TCRs come from a human donor with high-grade serous ovarian cancer. CDR3s leave out the opening cysteine and the closing phenylalanine or tryptophan. Each record gives: V gene, clone size, D gene, J gene, CDR3 protein. A D gene is named only where the DNA matches it firmly. Size is stated for part of the rows, as once, few or many counts, or as a class when the clone is expanded.

TRBV6-4	.	.	TRBJ1-6	ASKEGFNSPLH
TRBV30	few	.	TRBJ2-3	AWSVRDTDTQY
TRBV28	.	.	TRBJ1-4	ASNLRGANEKLF
TRBV6-5	.	TRBD1	TRBJ1-2	ASRRTGDYGYT
TRBV29-1	.	.	TRBJ2-3	SVGSGSTDTQY
TRBV29-1	.	TRBD2	TRBJ2-1	SVTGAGGGYNEQF
TRBV7-2	.	TRBD1	TRBJ1-5	ASSPRQGKQPQH
TRBV6-5	.	TRBD2	TRBJ2-7	ASSYSTAGGYEQY
TRBV5-4	.	.	TRBJ2-5	ASSFTGEETQY
TRBV6-4	.	.	TRBJ1-2	ASTRDSESGGYT
TRBV28	.	TRBD1	TRBJ1-1	ASSSGQGNTEAF
TRBV5-1	few	.	TRBJ1-2	ASSPLTDSGYT
TRBV7-2	.	.	TRBJ1-5	ASSRRPDQPQH
TRBV19	.	TRBD1	TRBJ1-1	ATAGGRTEAF
TRBV28	.	.	TRBJ2-1	ASSFPGKRVSYNEQF
TRBV5-1	.	.	TRBJ2-1	ASSLDGPYNEQF
TRBV27	.	.	TRBJ1-5	ASSMGGEQPQH
TRBV19	.	.	TRBJ2-1	ASNTKGAASVYNEQF
TRBV5-3	.	TRBD2	TRBJ2-2	ARSAVEREANTGELF
TRBV4-3	.	.	TRBJ2-6	ASSHRGANVLT
TRBV11-2	once	TRBD1	TRBJ2-7	ASSLDGGQVYEQY